Listed below are T cell receptor beta chains from one sample, sequenced in a study of PD-1 blockade in classical Hodgkin lymphoma. TCRdb keeps only in-frame clones here, not all; method: immunoSEQ multiplex PCR. This table holds approximately 25,000 clones, 80% to 85% found once. This sample comprised CD4+ T cells from blood, obtained at baseline. These receptor sequences come from a human donor with classical Hodgkin lymphoma. Both conserved end residues are part of each CDR3. The D gene is left open where the match is weak. Where a row states a size, it is once, few, many or the class of an expanded clone; other rows omit it.

>TRBV2|-|TRBJ2-1|-
TGTGCCAGCAGTGAGTCACAGGGTTCCTACAATGAGCAGTTCTTC
CASSESQGSYNEQFF
>TRBV19|-|TRBJ1-4|once
TGTGCCAGTAGTATAGGGCAGATCCATGAAAAACTGTTTTTT
CASSIGQIHEKLFF
>TRBV20-1|-|TRBJ2-1|-
TGCAGTGCGAGGCGGGATCATGAGCAGTTCTTC
CSARRDHEQFF
>TRBV7-2|-|TRBJ2-3|-
TGTGCCAGCAGCTACACGCCGGACCGCACAGATACGCAGTATTTT
CASSYTPDRTDTQYF
>TRBV5-8|TRBD2|TRBJ2-1|once
TGTGCCAGCAGCTTGAAGGTCGGGACTAAGCAGTTCTTC
CASSLKVGTKQFF
>TRBV7-2|TRBD1|TRBJ1-2|-
TGTGCCAGCAGACGGGACAGGAGGAACTATGGCTACACCTTC
CASRRDRRNYGYTF
>TRBV5-5|-|TRBJ2-2|-
TGTGCCAGCAGCTCACATCTGGGGTCAAACACCGGGGAGCTGTTTTTT
CASSSHLGSNTGELFF
>TRBV7-9|-|TRBJ1-3|-
TGTGCCAGCAGCTACGCCGGGGGATCGGTCCGCTCTGGAAACACCATATATTTT
CASSYAGGSVRSGNTIYF
>TRBV5-4|TRBD1|TRBJ1-2|-
TGTGCCAGCAGCATTGAAGTTTCGGCAGGGGGTCGCTATGGCTACACCTTC
CASSIEVSAGGRYGYTF
>TRBV5-4|TRBD2|TRBJ2-3|-
TGTGCCAGCACTAGCGGGGGGGCCGTTGGAGATACGCAGTATTTT
CASTSGGAVGDTQYF
>TRBV7-2|-|TRBJ2-1|-
TGTGCCAGCAGCTTAGGGGATGTCGCGCCTTTGAGCACGTTCTTC
CASSLGDVAPLSTFF
>TRBV7-9|TRBD1|TRBJ2-4|medium-sized
TGTGCCAGCAGCTTAGGCCCCAGACAGGGGGCGTCCAAAAACATTCAGTACTTC
CASSLGPRQGASKNIQYF
>TRBV7-3|-|TRBJ1-1|-
TGTGCCAGCAGCTTAAATGCGGGGGAGACTGAAGCTTTCTTT
CASSLNAGETEAFF
>TRBV7-9|TRBD1|TRBJ1-2|-
TGTGCCAGCAGCAGTCCGGGACAGGGGAACTATGGCTACACCTTC
CASSSPGQGNYGYTF
>TRBV5-6|-|TRBJ2-1|-
TGTGCCAGCAGCTTCCCCGGGGCGAGCAATGAGCAGTTCTTC
CASSFPGASNEQFF
>TRBV11-3|-|TRBJ1-1|-
TGTGCCAGCAGCTTCCTCGGGATGAACACTGAAGCTTTCTTT
CASSFLGMNTEAFF
>TRBV5-8|-|TRBJ1-4|few
TGTGCCAGCAGCTTGCTCACCTATTCTAAGGACCTGTTTTTT
CASSLLTYSKDLFF
>TRBV19|TRBD2|TRBJ2-1|-
TGTGCCAGTAGTATAAGGGGTACTAGCGGGGGGAGGAGGGATGAGCAGTTCTTC
CASSIRGTSGGRRDEQFF
>TRBV7-2|TRBD2|TRBJ2-5|once
TGTGCCAGCAGCTTATTGGGGGGGGGCCAAGAGACCCAGTACTTC
CASSLLGGGQETQYF
>TRBV7-2|TRBD1|TRBJ1-3|-
TGTGCCAGCAGCGAAAGTGGGACAGGGTATGGAAACACCATATATTTT
CASSESGTGYGNTIYF
>TRBV6-5|-|TRBJ1-5|-
TGTGCCAGCAGTTACACCAGTGGTGGCAATCAGCCCCAGCATTTT
CASSYTSGGNQPQHF
>TRBV6-6|-|TRBJ2-7|-
TGTGCCAGCAGTTACGAACAAGGCCCGGCTCCGGAGCAGTACTTC
CASSYEQGPAPEQYF
>TRBV7-8|-|TRBJ1-2|-
TGTGCCAGCAGCTTAGGGGGAGGAGGTGGTGGCTACACCTTC
CASSLGGGGGGYTF
>TRBV9|-|TRBJ2-6|-
TGTGCCAGCAGCGTAGCTGGGTCCTCTGGGGCCAACGTCCTGACTTTC
CASSVAGSSGANVLTF
>TRBV5-1|-|TRBJ2-5|-
TGCGCCAGCAAACTAGCCCAACAAACTCAAGAGACCCAGTACTTC
CASKLAQQTQETQYF
>TRBV9|TRBD1|TRBJ2-5|-
TGTGCCAGCAGCGTATTAGGACAGGTACAAGAGACCCAGTACTTC
CASSVLGQVQETQYF
>TRBV19|TRBD1|TRBJ1-6|-
TGTGCCAGTAGTATCGGAGGGACAGGGGAATCTAATTCACCCCTCCACTTT
CASSIGGTGESNSPLHF
>TRBV6-5|-|TRBJ2-3|-
TGTGCCAGCAGTTATCAGCGGCACCTCACAGATACGCAGTATTTT
CASSYQRHLTDTQYF
>TRBV9|TRBD1|TRBJ2-7|-
TGTGCCAGCAGCCCCAGGACAGGCGGCGAGCAGTACTTC
CASSPRTGGEQYF
>TRBV28|-|TRBJ1-2|-
TGTGCCAGTCGGCCCCAGATCTATGGCTACACCTTC
CASRPQIYGYTF
>TRBV4-3|-|TRBJ2-2|-
TGCGCCAGCAGCCACCGGACAGCGAGCGGGGAGCTGTTTTTT
CASSHRTASGELFF
>TRBV6-6|-|TRBJ2-5|-
TGTGCCAGCAGACGGCCCGGGACACAAGAGACCCAGTACTTC
CASRRPGTQETQYF
>TRBV6-5|TRBD2|TRBJ2-5|-
TGTGCCAGCAGTTACGGCGGGGGTCCCCCTGAGACCCAGTACTTC
CASSYGGGPPETQYF
>TRBV2|-|TRBJ2-1|-
TGTGCCAGCAGTGGGCCAGGGACGAGCAATGAGCAGTTCTTC
CASSGPGTSNEQFF
>TRBV25-1|-|TRBJ1-6|-
TGTGCCAGCAGTGAATCCGGGTATAATTCACCCCTCCACTTT
CASSESGYNSPLHF
>TRBV19|-|TRBJ1-2|-
TGTGCCAGTAGCCTTCCCAGGGCTTGGGGGACTCGTGGCTACACCTTC
CASSLPRAWGTRGYTF
>TRBV7-9|-|TRBJ1-2|-
TGTGCCAGCAGCCAAGATTCTAACTATGGCTACACCTTC
CASSQDSNYGYTF